Listed below are T cell receptor beta chains from one sample, sequenced in a study of blood T cells in healthy people across ages. TCRdb called the 5' RACE reads again in MiXCR, with one record for every CDR3 protein. This table holds about 900,000 distinct CDR3 sequences, around 49% found once. The sequenced sample consisted of blood. Receptors were obtained from a man aged 30 to 45 in good health. The CDR3 runs from the conserved cysteine through the conserved F or W. The D gene is left open where the match is weak. Expanded clones are given a class, and other clones once, few, many or no size at all.

>TRBJ2-1|NA|TRBV7-6|TRBD1
CASSSRTGSNEQFF
TGTGCCAGCAGCTCCAGGACAGGATCGAATGAGCAGTTCTTC
>TRBJ2-5|NA|TRBV2|TRBD1
CASSRTGGAGETQYF
TGTGCCAGCAGTCGAACAGGGGGCGCGGGAGAGACCCAGTACTTC
>TRBJ1-1|NA|TRBV12-3/TRBV12-4|TRBD1
CASSSGQGYIRTEAFF
TGTGCCAGCAGTTCCGGACAGGGGTATATCAGGACTGAAGCTTTCTTT
>TRBJ2-7|NA|TRBV10-3|TRBD1
CAISGVDRGYEQYF
TGTGCCATCAGTGGCGTTGACAGGGGATACGAGCAGTACTTC
>TRBJ2-3|NA|TRBV12-3/TRBV12-4|NA
CASSPSGAKRDTQYF
TGTGCCAGCAGCCCTTCGGGGGCAAAGAGGGATACGCAGTATTTT
>TRBJ2-1|NA|TRBV5-1|NA
CASSGTYYNEQFF
TGCGCCAGCAGCGGAACGTACTACAATGAGCAGTTCTTC
>TRBJ1-1|NA|TRBV7-9|TRBD1
CASSLDTGGKIEAFF
TGTGCCAGCAGCTTAGACACAGGGGGCAAAATTGAAGCTTTCTTT
>TRBJ2-7|NA|TRBV19|NA
CASSYTGEVRYEQYF
TGTGCCAGTAGTTATACAGGGGAGGTTCGGTACGAGCAGTACTTC
>TRBJ2-3|few|TRBV7-2|NA
CASSGGYSRADTQYF
TGTGCCAGCAGCGGGGGTTATAGCCGGGCAGATACGCAGTATTTT
>TRBJ2-7|NA|TRBV2|NA
CASSPGSSSYEQYF
TGTGCCAGCAGCCCAGGTTCTAGCTCCTACGAGCAGTACTTC
>TRBJ1-5|few|TRBV28|NA
CAIQTDLDQPQHF
TGTGCCATCCAGACGGACTTGGATCAGCCCCAGCATTTT
>TRBJ1-1|NA|TRBV3-1|NA
CASSQVRGAEAFF
TGTGCCAGCAGCCAAGTCCGTGGGGCTGAAGCTTTCTTT
>TRBJ2-3|NA|TRBV12-3/TRBV12-4|TRBD2
CASSFGWRGGRTDTQYF
TGTGCCAGCAGTTTTGGATGGCGGGGGGGCCGCACAGATACGCAGTATTTT
>TRBJ2-7|NA|TRBV6-2/TRBV6-3|TRBD1
CASRTADRDEQYF
TGTGCCAGCAGGACTGCAGACAGGGACGAGCAGTACTTC
>TRBJ2-7|NA|TRBV27|NA
CAGSYDGSQYF
TGTGCCGGCAGCTACGATGGGTCTCAGTACTTC
>TRBJ2-7|NA|TRBV3-1|TRBD1
CASSRPGQDQYF
TGTGCCAGCAGCCGACCGGGACAGGATCAGTACTTC